The next 8 T cell receptor beta chains were all read from a single sample in a study of T cell responses to AZD1222 COVID-19 vaccine (dated by TCRdb to about 2021). Taken with the paper, the label for time point translates to: about 28 days (+/-7) after the second vaccine dose. Receptor amplification or capture employed the immunoSEQ multiplex PCR assay. TCRdb holds this immuneACCESS table with in-frame rearrangements only. Some clones are missing; in checked studies, unresolved V genes explain under half, and the rest has no known cause. The table for this sample lists tens of thousands of clones; 80% to 90% of them were counted only once. The ten largest clones represent roughly 3.6% of the sample. Sequencing was performed on peripheral blood, taken 28 days after the second AZD1222 dose. Receptor source: an adult who received the AZD1222 COVID-19 vaccine.

V is TRBV7-3 and J is TRBJ1-1; D possibly corresponds to TRBD1 (5 bases). V was pared by 0 bases and J by 4 bases, with 12 bases between. Germline loops: CDR1 SGHTA, CDR2 FQGTGA. The length of the CDR3 is 15 residues. CDR3 sequence: CASSLTGRGGTEAFF. The CDR3 bases are TGTGCCAGCAGCTTAACCGGGCGCGGGGGCACTGAAGCTTTCTTT. Full variable domain (remainder filled in from reference TRBV7-3 and TRBJ1-1): GAGVSQTPSNKVTEKGKYVELRCDPISGHTALYWYRQSLGQGPEFLIYFQGTGAADDSGLPNDRFFAVRPEGSVSTLKIQRTERGDSAVYLCASSLTGRGGTEAFFGQGTRLTVV.

The chain couples TRBV5-1 to TRBJ2-1; 9 bases match TRBD1. J was trimmed by 7 bases and V by 3 bases; bases with no gene match: 8. Germline V gene sequence: CDR1 SGHRS, CDR2 YFSETQ. This CDR3 comprises 15 residues. The CDR3 coding sequence is TGCGCCAGCAGCTCCAGACAGGGGGTTACAAATGAGCAGTTCTTC. Translation gives CASSSRQGVTNEQFF.

The chain employs TRBV30 and TRBJ1-2, with D unclear. V was pared by 1 base and J by 4 bases, with 7 bases between. CDR1 is GTSNPN and CDR2 is SVGIG in the germline V gene (reference sequence). The CDR3 is 12 amino acids. The CDR3 DNA reads as TGTGCCTGGAGTGAGGGCGGCTATGGCTACACCTTC. Protein product: CAWSEGGYGYTF.

The chain combines TRBV5-4 with TRBJ1-4; TRBD1 matches at 9 bases. Germline values: CDR1 SGHNT, CDR2 YYREEE (reference sequence). After removal of 4 bases from V and 6 bases from J, the junction contained 7 bases not matched to a gene. The CDR3 runs to 15 residues. The CDR3 loop is CASSPPGQGDEKLFF. DNA of the CDR3: TGTGCCAGCAGCCCGCCGGGACAGGGTGATGAAAAACTGTTTTTT.

This chain's CDR3 is CASSISTNQPQHF. CDR3 nucleotides: TGTGCCAGTAGTATCAGCACCAATCAGCCCCAGCATTTT. V and J are TRBV19 and TRBJ1-5; no reliable D call. Germline CDR1 is LNHDA and CDR2 is SQIVND (reference sequence). The CDR3 extends over 13 amino acids. V shed 3 bases and J shed 3 bases, with 6 bases lying between them.

The chain combines TRBV5-4 with TRBJ1-1; TRBD1 matches 7 bases. Per germline, CDR1 SGHNT and CDR2 YYREEE (reference sequence). The CDR3 is made up of 15 amino acids. Losses at the gene ends were 3 bases for V and 4 bases for J; bases not matched to a gene: 9. CDR3 region: CASSSNRGIGTEAFF. The CDR3 region has the DNA TGTGCCAGCAGCTCGAACAGGGGCATTGGCACTGAAGCTTTCTTT.

The chain employs TRBV30 and TRBJ1-1; 8 bases are shared with TRBD1. Unmatched junction bases numbered 10, after V lost 3 bases and J lost 4 bases. The length of the CDR3 is 15 residues. Germline CDR1 is GTSNPN and CDR2 is SVGIG (reference sequence). CDR3 DNA sequence: TGTGCCTGGAGCCCTCGGACAGGGTTCGGCACTGAAGCTTTCTTT. Its protein product is CAWSPRTGFGTEAFF.

V usage is TRBV30 and J usage is TRBJ2-6, with unresolved D. V gave up 5 bases and J gave up 3 bases, with 8 bases separating them. The CDR3 sequence is 13 residues long. Germline values: CDR1 GTSNPN, CDR2 SVGIG (reference sequence). The CDR3 bases are TGTGCCTGGGCCCTGGGTGGGGCCAACGTCCTGACTTTC. Translated: CAWALGGANVLTF.